The next 21 T cell receptor beta chains were all read from a single sample in a study of blood T cells in healthy people across ages. A second PCR of about 6 to 12 cycles used a sample-barcoded 5' primer and a J-beta primer mix. TCRdb analysed the 5' RACE reads with MiXCR anew, one entry per CDR3 protein. Among hundreds of thousands of distinct CDR3 sequences, 40% to 65% were seen once, and the ten largest hold 13%. The sample was blood. Every receptor here comes from a woman at least 80 years old in good health.

The chain has TRBV6-5 and TRBJ2-5, with 7 bases fitting TRBD2. CDR1 is MNHEY and CDR2 is SVGAGI in the germline V gene. V gave up 10 bases and J gave up 3 bases; unmatched junction bases: 8. This CDR3 has 13 amino acids. The chain's CDR3 is CATSLRGKETQYF. The CDR3 region has the DNA TGTGCCACCAGCTTGCGGGGGAAAGAGACCCAGTACTTC.

The chain combines TRBV3-1 with TRBJ2-7; perhaps TRBD2 as D (5 bases). The CDR3 covers 14 residues. The germline V and J ends were trimmed by 1 base and 5 bases, with 12 bases remaining between them. Germline CDR1 and CDR2: LGHDT and YNNKEL (reference sequence). CDR3 in DNA: TGTGCCAGCAGCCAAGGCCTAGCCCCCAACGAGCAGTACTTC. It encodes CASSQGLAPNEQYF.

The chain is built from TRBV18 and TRBJ2-4; 13 bases fit TRBD2. CDR1 and CDR2 from the germline V gene are KGHSH and LQKENI. The CDR3 sequence is 16 residues long. With 0 bases clipped from V and 13 bases from J, the junction kept 9 bases outside the gene matches. Here the CDR3 DNA reads TGTGCCAGCTCACCACCCGGGACTAGCGGGACCCTATTCCAGTACTTC. The encoded protein is CASSPPGTSGTLFQYF. The whole variable domain, remainder taken from reference TRBV18 and TRBJ2-4, is NAGVMQNPRHLVRRRGQEARLRCSPMKGHSHVYWYRQLPEEGLKFMVYLQKENIIDESGMPKERFSAEFPKEGPSILRIQQVVRGDSAAYFCASSPPGTSGTLFQYFGAGTRLSVL.

This clonotype was recorded a few times. V is TRBV20-1 and J is TRBJ2-7; 9 nucleotides agree with TRBD2. Trimming took 6 bases from V and 0 from J; bases not matched to a gene: 6. This CDR3 has 14 amino acids. The V gene's germline CDR1 is DFQATT and CDR2 SNEGSKA (reference sequence). The chain's CDR3 is CSAVLAGFSYEQYF. The CDR3 DNA reads TGCAGTGCGGTTCTAGCGGGGTTCTCCTACGAGCAGTACTTC.

This clonotype has only a few counts. The CDR3 coding sequence is TGCGCCAGCAGCCAAGGTAGTGTTGAGAACACTGAAGCTTTCTTT. Its protein product is CASSQGSVENTEAFF. The rearrangement uses TRBV4-1 and TRBJ1-1; the D is unclear. In germline, CDR1 is MGHRA, CDR2 YSYEKL. Deletions cut 1 base from V and 1 base from J, with 10 bases between. This CDR3 spans 15 amino acids.

Concerning this clonotype itself: A read error may produce the germline difference seen at one junction end. This chain links TRBV5-1 with TRBJ2-1, with 12 bases matching TRBD2. From germline, CDR1 is SGHRS and CDR2 YFSETQ. The CDR3 runs 16 residues. CDR3 residues: CASSSLTSGSYDEQFF. DNA for the CDR3: TGCGCCAGCAGCTCCCTGACTAGCGGGAGCTACGATGAGCAGTTCTTC.

J is TRBJ1-2 and V is TRBV2, with D hard to call. The length of the CDR3 is 15 residues. Trimming removed 7 bases from V and 5 bases from J, with 20 bases in between. Per germline, CDR1 SNHLY and CDR2 FYNNEI. The CDR3 sequence is CASISGGGRVYGYTF. The CDR3 DNA reads TGTGCCAGCATAAGTGGAGGCGGGAGGGTGTATGGCTACACCTTC. The full variable domain, with the rest looked up from reference TRBV2 and TRBJ1-2, is EPEVTQTPSHQVTQMGQEVILRCVPISNHLYFYWYRQILGQKVEFLVSFYNNEISEKSEIFDDQFSVERPDGSNFTLKIRSTKLEDSAMYFCASISGGGRVYGYTFGSGTRLTVV.

This clonotype was counted once. An end of the junction does not agree with germline; a read error may underlie this. The J gene is TRBJ2-1, the V gene TRBV5-1, with TRBD2 matching 13 bases. The CDR3 consists of 15 residues. The germline CDR1 and CDR2 sequences are SGHRS and YFSETQ. The CDR3 DNA reads TGCGCCAGCAGGTTGGGGGGACTAGCGGGGAATGAGCAGTTCTTC. Its translation: CASRLGGLAGNEQFF.

The CDR3 nucleotides are TGCAGCGTTCGGGAGGGTCGAGAGACCCAGTACTTC. Its protein is CSVREGRETQYF. This chain links TRBV29-1 with TRBJ2-7; 8 bases line up with TRBD2. Judging by the DNA end, TRBJ2-5 fits better; the J call may be wrong. Looked up from germline, CDR1 is SQVTM and CDR2 is ANQGSEA. This CDR3 has 12 residues.

About this clonotype: A much larger clone lies a single base off, so this may be a read error. The V call is TRBV20-1, the J call TRBJ2-5; 10 nucleotides match TRBD2. The CDR3 is 14 amino acids. J was trimmed by 11 bases and V by 5 bases; bases with no gene match: 14. The germline V gene encodes CDR1 DFQATT and CDR2 SNEGSKA (reference sequence). This CDR3 is CSAPRTSGYNEQYF. The CDR3 DNA follows: TGCAGTGCTCCCCGGACTAGCGGCTACAATGAGCAGTACTTC.

This clonotype turned up a few times. The chain is built from TRBV3-1 and TRBJ2-3; 7 bases map to TRBD2. The CDR3 is 17 residues long. V lost 1 base, J lost 2 bases, and 9 bases stayed unmatched. In germline, CDR1 is LGHDT, CDR2 YNNKEL (reference sequence). The CDR3 nucleotides are TGTGCCAGCAGCCAAGGGATGGCGGGGGTCCTCACAGATACGCAGTATTTT. Translated, it gives CASSQGMAGVLTDTQYF.

This clonotype was observed many times. For the CDR3, the DNA is TGTGCCAGCAGCTTGGAGGGATTGGGCGGGGATACGCAGTATTTT. As protein: CASSLEGLGGDTQYF. This chain connects TRBV5-5 to TRBJ2-3, with D possibly TRBD2 on 5 matching bases. The CDR3 is made up of 15 amino acids. The V gene's germline CDR1 is SGHKS and CDR2 YYEKEE (reference sequence). The germline V and J ends were trimmed by 0 bases and 6 bases, with 14 bases remaining between them. Full variable domain (outside the CDR3, taken from reference TRBV5-5 and TRBJ2-3): DAGVTQSPTHLIKTRGQQVTLRCSPISGHKSVSWYQQVLGQGPQFIFQYYEKEERGRGNFPDRFSARQFPNYSSELNVNALLLGDSALYLCASSLEGLGGDTQYFGPGTRLTVL.

The chain uses TRBV6-5 and TRBJ1-1; D is possibly TRBD1 (5 bases). Germline lookup yields CDR1 MNHEY and CDR2 SVGAGI. Trimming took 2 bases from V and 1 from J, leaving 8 bases between them. The CDR3 spans 14 residues. In DNA, the CDR3 is TGTGCCAGCAGTTACGGGGGAGCGAACACTGAAGCTTTCTTT. This encodes CASSYGGANTEAFF.

The J gene is TRBJ2-1, the V gene TRBV6-5; D may be TRBD2 (5 bases). CDR1 is MNHEY, CDR2 SVGAGI, per germline. The CDR3 consists of 14 residues. Between the trimmed V and J ends, which lost 3 bases and 4 bases, there was a span of 10 bases. Written as DNA, the CDR3 is TGTGCCAGCAGTTATAGCGTTAATTACAATGAGCAGTTCTTC. It yields the protein CASSYSVNYNEQFF.

The chain combines TRBV20-1 with TRBJ1-1; D is possibly TRBD1 (5 bases). The V and J ends lost 7 bases and 1 base respectively, with 16 bases between them. CDR1 DFQATT and CDR2 SNEGSKA come from the germline V gene (reference sequence). The length of the CDR3 is 14 residues. The CDR3, as DNA: TGCAGTGGGAGACCCGGGACCCAGAACACTGAAGCTTTCTTT. Its translation: CSGRPGTQNTEAFF.

This chain links TRBV20-1 with TRBJ1-2; 7 bases agree with TRBD1. V dropped 4 bases and J dropped 4; count of bases not matched to a gene: 6. This CDR3 comprises 13 residues. Germline lookup yields CDR1 DFQATT and CDR2 SNEGSKA (reference sequence). The CDR3 sequence is CSAMTGKFYGYTF. CDR3 nucleotides: TGCAGTGCTATGACAGGGAAATTCTATGGCTACACCTTC.

This clonotype was observed a few times. CDR3 in DNA: TGTGCCATCAGCCCGGGACCGAGCTCCTACGAGCAGTACTTC. Encoded protein: CAISPGPSSYEQYF. V gene TRBV10-3 combines with J gene TRBJ2-7; D tentatively reads TRBD1 or TRBD2 (5 bases each). CDR1 and CDR2 from the germline V gene are ENHRY and SYGVKD. V shed 6 bases and J shed 0 bases, with 12 bases lying between them. This CDR3 has 14 residues.

This clonotype occurred a few times. The rearrangement links TRBV7-3 to TRBJ1-3, with D unclear. V was pared by 4 bases and J by 5 bases, with 6 bases between. The CDR3 has 12 residues. Germline V lookup: CDR1 SGHTA, CDR2 FQGTGA. CDR3 sequence reads: CASSSDRNTIYF. The CDR3 DNA sequence: TGTGCCAGCAGCTCGGATAGAAACACCATATATTTT. Full variable domain (rest looked up from reference TRBV7-3 and TRBJ1-3): GAGVSQTPSNKVTEKGKYVELRCDPISGHTALYWYRQSLGQGPEFLIYFQGTGAADDSGLPNDRFFAVRPEGSVSTLKIQRTERGDSAVYLCASSSDRNTIYFGEGSWLTVV.

The V and J genes are TRBV25-1 and TRBJ2-7; 7 bases fit TRBD2. The CDR3 extends over 14 amino acids. V dropped 5 bases and J dropped 3; count of bases not matched to a gene: 7. Germline CDR1 MGHDK, CDR2 SYGVNS. The CDR3, as DNA: TGTGCCAGCAGTCCTGAGACTAGCTACTACGAGCAGTACTTC. Translating gives CASSPETSYYEQYF.

This clonotype was detected a few times. A much larger clone is a single base away; this may be a read error. The CDR3 DNA reads as TGTGCCAGCAGAGTACTAGCGGGTACCTACGAGCAGTACTTC. Translated, it gives CASRVLAGTYEQYF. The chain couples TRBV6-6 to TRBJ2-7, with 9 bases that match TRBD2. Germline values: CDR1 MNHNY, CDR2 SVGAGI (reference sequence). The V and J ends lost 6 bases and 2 bases, in that order; junction bases with no gene match: 5. This CDR3 comprises 14 residues.

This clonotype was seen a single time. The rearrangement joins TRBV29-1 to TRBJ2-7, with TRBD2 matching 8 bases. This CDR3 has 12 residues. V dropped 2 bases and J dropped 7; count of bases not matched to a gene: 4. Germline V lookup: CDR1 SQVTM, CDR2 ANQGSEA. The CDR3 bases are TGCAGCGTTGAATTTACGGGGGGGGAGCAGTACTTC. It translates to CSVEFTGGEQYF.